This TCR beta chain derives from a study of beta chain features in type 1 diabetes. For this clone: Its antigen is unknown.

This CDR3 is built from 15 residues. V was pared by 2 bases and J by 5 bases, with 10 bases between. Germline V gene data show CDR1 as MNHNS and CDR2 as SASEGT. Points from the study as a whole: Patients' naive, central memory and regulatory TCRB repertoires appeared more alike than those of healthy donors. Shorter TCRB CDR3s, moderately but significantly so, marked every one of the four CD4+ subsets in Type 1 diabetes patients. Researchers cautioned that cDNA sequencing could over-represent cells with high TCR expression. Insertions at VDJ junctions were less frequent in type 1 diabetes patients. These patients also deleted more nucleotides at the same junctions.

Every bit of the isolated RNA underwent reverse transcription, so sequencing read expressed TCRB transcripts. The read count averaged roughly 3.5 million across naive, central memory and regulatory T cell samples. Profiling relied on immunoSEQ multiplex PCR, and the TCRdb table lists in-frame clones only, not all of them. The sample consists of some 360,000 clones, over 8.5% of them appearing once. Sample: central memory CD4+ T cells from blood. The receptor was derived from a man between 25 and 39 years old with type 1 diabetes. V and J are TRBV6-1 and TRBJ2-6; D is ambiguous. This CDR3 reads CASSEWRLRANVLTF. The CDR3, as DNA: TGTGCCAGCAGTGAATGGCGGCTTAGGGCCAACGTCCTGACTTTC.